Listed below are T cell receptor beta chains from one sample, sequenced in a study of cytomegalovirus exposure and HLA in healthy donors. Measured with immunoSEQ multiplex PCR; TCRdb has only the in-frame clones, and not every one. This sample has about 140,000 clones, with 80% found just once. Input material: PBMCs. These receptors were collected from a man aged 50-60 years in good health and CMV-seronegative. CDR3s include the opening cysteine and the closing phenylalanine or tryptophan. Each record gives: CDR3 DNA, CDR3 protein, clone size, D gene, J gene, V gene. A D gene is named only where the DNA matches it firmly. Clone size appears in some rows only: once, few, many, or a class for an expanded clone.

DNA: TGTGCCAGCAGCCTCACAGAGTCCCCACGGGGTGAGCAGTTCTTC
CDR3: CASSLTESPRGEQFF
size: NA
D: NA
J: TRBJ2-1
V: TRBV7-3

DNA: TGCGCCAGCAGCTTGGAGGGACAGGGGAGGTATGGCTACACCTTC
CDR3: CASSLEGQGRYGYTF
size: once
D: TRBD1
J: TRBJ1-2
V: TRBV5-1

DNA: TGTGCCAGCTCATTGGGAGGGGACACTGAAGCTTTCTTT
CDR3: CASSLGGDTEAFF
size: NA
D: NA
J: TRBJ1-1
V: TRBV18

DNA: TGCAGCGTTGCTCTCGGGACAGAGAACACTGAAGCTTTCTTT
CDR3: CSVALGTENTEAFF
size: NA
D: TRBD1
J: TRBJ1-1
V: TRBV29-1

DNA: TGTGCCAGCAGCCCCTTCAACAGGGGGATAGCCTACGAGCAGTACTTC
CDR3: CASSPFNRGIAYEQYF
size: NA
D: TRBD1
J: TRBJ2-7
V: TRBV11-3

DNA: TGCGCCAGCAGCTTGAACAGGGTTAGTTCTAATTCACCCCTCCACTTT
CDR3: CASSLNRVSSNSPLHF
size: NA
D: NA
J: TRBJ1-6
V: TRBV5-1

DNA: TGTGCCAGCAGTCGCGGGGGCGCCACCTCAAATGAGCAGTTCTTC
CDR3: CASSRGGATSNEQFF
size: NA
D: NA
J: TRBJ2-1
V: TRBV7-9

DNA: TGTGCCAGCAGGGCCGGGGAGAAGGCCGGGGAGCTGTTTTTT
CDR3: CASRAGEKAGELFF
size: NA
D: NA
J: TRBJ2-2
V: TRBV2

DNA: TGTGCCAGCAGTTCGAGAGCCATTCGCAATCAGCCCCAGCATTTT
CDR3: CASSSRAIRNQPQHF
size: NA
D: NA
J: TRBJ1-5
V: TRBV27

DNA: TGTGCCAGCAGCTTGGACAGGGCAAGCGGCTACACCTTC
CDR3: CASSLDRASGYTF
size: NA
D: NA
J: TRBJ1-2
V: TRBV5-4

DNA: TGCAGCACCAGGACAGGTTTGAACAATGAGCAGTTCTTC
CDR3: CSTRTGLNNEQFF
size: NA
D: TRBD1
J: TRBJ2-1
V: TRBV29-1

DNA: TGCAGCGCCCTCACCGGGACAGGGGGCCACGAGCAGTACTTC
CDR3: CSALTGTGGHEQYF
size: NA
D: TRBD1
J: TRBJ2-7
V: TRBV29-1

DNA: TGTGCCAGCAGCTCCGACAGGGGGCGGAACGAGCAGTACTTC
CDR3: CASSSDRGRNEQYF
size: NA
D: TRBD1
J: TRBJ2-7
V: TRBV7-9

DNA: TGCGCCAGCAGCCAAGTTTTGGAGGCTGGCTACACCTTC
CDR3: CASSQVLEAGYTF
size: NA
D: NA
J: TRBJ1-2
V: TRBV4-1

DNA: TGTGCCAGCTCAACAAACCCTAGGAGCTCCTACGAGCAGTACTTC
CDR3: CASSTNPRSSYEQYF
size: NA
D: NA
J: TRBJ2-7
V: TRBV6-7

DNA: TGTGCCAGCAGTGTTCAGCGGAACACCGGGGAGCTGTTTTTT
CDR3: CASSVQRNTGELFF
size: once
D: NA
J: TRBJ2-2
V: TRBV2

DNA: TGTGCCTGGAGTAGGCCGGGGAACACTGAAGCTTTCTTT
CDR3: CAWSRPGNTEAFF
size: few
D: NA
J: TRBJ1-1
V: TRBV30

DNA: TGTGCCAGCAGCTCCGGGACTAGCGGGAGAGAGCTAGGTGAGCAGTTCTTC
CDR3: CASSSGTSGRELGEQFF
size: few
D: TRBD2
J: TRBJ2-1
V: TRBV5-4

DNA: TGTGCCAGCAGTCAACTCCGGACAGTGCCCACAGATACGCAGTATTTT
CDR3: CASSQLRTVPTDTQYF
size: NA
D: NA
J: TRBJ2-3
V: TRBV11-1

DNA: TGTGCCAGCTTAAAACCCGGGATTAACTCCTACGAGCAGTACTTC
CDR3: CASLKPGINSYEQYF
size: NA
D: NA
J: TRBJ2-7
V: TRBV28

DNA: TGTGCCAGCAGTGAAGGTGGTAAGGGGGCCTACGAGCAGTACTTC
CDR3: CASSEGGKGAYEQYF
size: NA
D: NA
J: TRBJ2-7
V: TRBV2

DNA: TGCGCCAGCAGCCAACCACAGGGACAGCTGAACACTGAAGCTTTCTTT
CDR3: CASSQPQGQLNTEAFF
size: once
D: TRBD1
J: TRBJ1-1
V: TRBV4-1

DNA: TGTGCCAGCAACCCGAGGGACAGGGGGATCACCGGGGAGCTGTTTTTT
CDR3: CASNPRDRGITGELFF
size: NA
D: TRBD1
J: TRBJ2-2
V: TRBV5-4

DNA: TGCGCCAGCAGCTTAGAGGGAGGAACTAATGAAAAACTGTTTTTT
CDR3: CASSLEGGTNEKLFF
size: NA
D: NA
J: TRBJ1-4
V: TRBV5-1

DNA: TGTGCCAGCAGTTCGATACCCGGACAGCCGTATGGCTACACCTTC
CDR3: CASSSIPGQPYGYTF
size: once
D: NA
J: TRBJ1-2
V: TRBV28

DNA: TGTGCCAGCAGCCGAGGACAGTTAACGTTTGGGGCTTTCTTT
CDR3: CASSRGQLTFGAFF
size: NA
D: NA
J: TRBJ1-1
V: TRBV7-2

DNA: TGCGCCAGCAGCCAAGATCCCCAGGGTAACTATGGCTACACCTTC
CDR3: CASSQDPQGNYGYTF
size: NA
D: NA
J: TRBJ1-2
V: TRBV4-1

DNA: TGTGCCAGCAGTTTATGGGGCGGGAGGGCCAGGATCGGTGAGCAGTTCTTC
CDR3: CASSLWGGRARIGEQFF
size: NA
D: TRBD2
J: TRBJ2-1
V: TRBV27

DNA: TGTGCCAGCAGGACAGGGGGAATTCAACAGCCCCAGCATTTT
CDR3: CASRTGGIQQPQHF
size: NA
D: TRBD1
J: TRBJ1-5
V: TRBV28

DNA: TGTGCCAGCAGCCAAAGACCGGGAGGGAATCAGCCCCAGCATTTT
CDR3: CASSQRPGGNQPQHF
size: NA
D: NA
J: TRBJ1-5
V: TRBV6-5

DNA: TGTGCCAGCAGTGAAGCGCTTCAGGAAATCAAGGGGAACTACGAGCAGTACTTC
CDR3: CASSEALQEIKGNYEQYF
size: NA
D: NA
J: TRBJ2-7
V: TRBV2

DNA: TGTGCCAGTAGCCTTCGGACTAGCGGAGATACGCAGTATTTT
CDR3: CASSLRTSGDTQYF
size: few
D: TRBD2
J: TRBJ2-3
V: TRBV19

DNA: TGTGCCAGCAGCTTAAGTGGCCTCCTCGTTGAGCAGTTCTTC
CDR3: CASSLSGLLVEQFF
size: NA
D: NA
J: TRBJ2-1
V: TRBV7-6

DNA: TGTGCCACCAGCAGAGGTCGGGGAACCTCCTACGAGCAGTACTTC
CDR3: CATSRGRGTSYEQYF
size: NA
D: NA
J: TRBJ2-7
V: TRBV15

DNA: TGTGCCAGCAGCCACAGAAGCAATCAGCCCCAGCATTTT
CDR3: CASSHRSNQPQHF
size: NA
D: NA
J: TRBJ1-5
V: TRBV14

DNA: TGTGCCAGCAGCTTAGCTACAGGGCCATACGAGCAGTACTTC
CDR3: CASSLATGPYEQYF
size: NA
D: NA
J: TRBJ2-7
V: TRBV7-9

DNA: TGTGCCAGCAGCGCAGAACTAGGTTCCGAGCAGTACTTC
CDR3: CASSAELGSEQYF
size: few
D: NA
J: TRBJ2-7
V: TRBV9